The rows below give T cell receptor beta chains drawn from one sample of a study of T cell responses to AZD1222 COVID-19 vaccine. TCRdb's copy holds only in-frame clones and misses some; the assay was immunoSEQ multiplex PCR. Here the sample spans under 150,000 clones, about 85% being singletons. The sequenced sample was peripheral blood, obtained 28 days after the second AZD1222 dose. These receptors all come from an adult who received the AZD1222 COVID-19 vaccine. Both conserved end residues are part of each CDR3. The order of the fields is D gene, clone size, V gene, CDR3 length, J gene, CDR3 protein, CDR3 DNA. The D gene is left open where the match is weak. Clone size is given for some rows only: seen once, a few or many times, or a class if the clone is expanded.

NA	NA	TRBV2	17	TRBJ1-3	CASSLLSDVRSGNTIYF	TGTGCCAGCAGCCTTCTTAGCGACGTTCGCTCTGGAAACACCATATATTTT
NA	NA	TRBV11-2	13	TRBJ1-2	CASSLQGLYGYTF	TGTGCCAGCAGCTTACAGGGACTCTATGGCTACACCTTC
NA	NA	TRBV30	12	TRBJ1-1	CAWKEATTEAFF	TGTGCCTGGAAGGAGGCGACCACTGAAGCTTTCTTT
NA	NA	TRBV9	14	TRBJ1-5	CASSFEGGNQPQHF	TGTGCCAGCAGCTTCGAGGGGGGGAATCAGCCCCAGCATTTT
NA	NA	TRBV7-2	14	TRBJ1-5	CASSLGQNNQPQHF	TGTGCCAGCAGTCTTGGACAGAACAATCAGCCCCAGCATTTT
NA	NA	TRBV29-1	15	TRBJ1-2	CSVEGTVNANYGYTF	TGCAGCGTTGAAGGGACAGTTAACGCTAACTATGGCTACACCTTC
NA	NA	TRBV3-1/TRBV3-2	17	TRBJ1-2	CASSQFRDLRGTGGYTF	TGTGCCAGCAGCCAATTCAGGGACCTCCGGGGGACGGGCGGCTACACCTTC
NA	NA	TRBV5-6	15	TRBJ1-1	CASSLVGTRNTEAFF	TGTGCCAGCAGCTTGGTAGGGACACGGAACACTGAAGCTTTCTTT
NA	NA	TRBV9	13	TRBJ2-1	CASSADVYNEQFF	TGTGCCAGCAGCGCGGATGTGTACAATGAGCAGTTCTTC
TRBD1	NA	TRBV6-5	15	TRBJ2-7	CASSMAGQGAYEQYF	TGTGCCAGCTCTATGGCTGGGCAGGGGGCCTACGAGCAGTACTTC
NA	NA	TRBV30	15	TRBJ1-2	CAWSVELGGGYGYTF	TGTGCCTGGAGTGTAGAGTTAGGGGGTGGCTATGGCTACACCTTC
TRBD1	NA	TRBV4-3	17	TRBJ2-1	CASSPRPPGQPYNEQFF	TGCGCCAGCAGCCCCCGCCCGCCGGGACAGCCCTACAATGAGCAGTTCTTC
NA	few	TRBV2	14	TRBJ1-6	CASRPDRYNSPLHF	TGTGCCAGCAGACCCGACCGATATAATTCACCCCTCCACTTT
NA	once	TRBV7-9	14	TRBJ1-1	CASSLGLPNTEAFF	TGTGCCAGCAGCTTAGGACTCCCGAACACTGAAGCTTTCTTT
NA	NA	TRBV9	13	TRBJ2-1	CASSVGVGDEQFF	TGTGCCAGCAGCGTAGGGGTGGGGGATGAGCAGTTCTTC
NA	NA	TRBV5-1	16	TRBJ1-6	CASSLQGSSYNSPLHF	TGCGCCAGCAGCTTGCAGGGGAGCTCCTATAATTCACCCCTCCACTTT
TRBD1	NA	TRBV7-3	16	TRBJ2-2	CASSSPGQGNTGELFF	TGTGCCAGCAGCTCCCCAGGACAGGGGAACACCGGGGAGCTGTTTTTT
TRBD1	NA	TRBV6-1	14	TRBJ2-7	CASSEPGQGYEQYF	TGTGCCAGCAGTGAACCGGGACAGGGCTACGAGCAGTACTTC
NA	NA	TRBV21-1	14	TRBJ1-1	CASSKGGLNTEAFF	TGTGCCAGCAGCAAGGGGGGTCTGAACACTGAAGCTTTCTTT
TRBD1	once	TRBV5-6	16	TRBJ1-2	CASSLDPTGGSDGYTF	TGTGCCAGCAGCTTGGACCCGACAGGGGGATCGGATGGCTACACCTTC
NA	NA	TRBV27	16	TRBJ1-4	CASSLSGGWGNEKLFF	TGTGCCAGCAGTTTATCAGGAGGGTGGGGTAATGAAAAACTGTTTTTT
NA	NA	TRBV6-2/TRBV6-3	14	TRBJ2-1	CASSYFGYYNEQFF	TGTGCCAGCAGTTACTTCGGTTACTACAATGAGCAGTTCTTC
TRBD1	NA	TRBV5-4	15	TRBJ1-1	CASSLRTGVRTEAFF	TGTGCCAGCAGCCTACGGACAGGGGTCCGCACTGAAGCTTTCTTT
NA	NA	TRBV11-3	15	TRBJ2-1	CASSLGTGSYNEQFF	TGTGCCAGCAGCTTGGGAACGGGCTCCTACAATGAGCAGTTCTTC
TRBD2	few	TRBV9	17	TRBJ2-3	CASSYRGLAGGRDTQYF	TGTGCCAGCAGCTACCGAGGACTAGCGGGGGGGAGAGATACGCAGTATTTT
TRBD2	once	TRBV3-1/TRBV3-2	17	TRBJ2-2	CASRAVSGGPGSGELFF	TGTGCCAGCAGAGCTGTCAGCGGGGGGCCCGGGTCCGGGGAGCTGTTTTTT
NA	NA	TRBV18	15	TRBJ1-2	CASSPSGTDNYGYTF	TGTGCCAGCTCACCGTCCGGGACGGACAACTATGGCTACACCTTC
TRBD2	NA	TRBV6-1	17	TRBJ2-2	CASSGETSGGKAGELFF	TGTGCCAGCAGTGGCGAAACTAGCGGGGGGAAGGCCGGGGAGCTGTTTTTT
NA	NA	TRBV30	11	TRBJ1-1	CAARKNTEAFF	TGTGCCGCCCGAAAGAACACTGAAGCTTTCTTT
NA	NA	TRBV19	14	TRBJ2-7	CASSIDLGAYEQYF	TGTGCCAGTAGTATAGATCTCGGGGCTTACGAGCAGTACTTC
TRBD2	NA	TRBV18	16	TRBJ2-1	CASSPTGLAMTNEQFF	TGTGCCAGCTCACCTACGGGACTAGCCATGACAAATGAGCAGTTCTTC
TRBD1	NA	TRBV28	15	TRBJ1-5	CASSRTGVGNQPQHF	TGTGCCAGCAGCCGGACAGGGGTGGGCAATCAGCCCCAGCATTTT
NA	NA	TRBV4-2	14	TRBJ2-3	CASSVLLATDTQYF	TGTGCCAGCTCAGTCCTGTTAGCCACAGATACGCAGTATTTT
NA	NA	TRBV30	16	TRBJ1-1	CAWNNIPGPLGTEAFF	TGTGCCTGGAACAATATACCCGGACCTCTGGGCACTGAAGCTTTCTTT
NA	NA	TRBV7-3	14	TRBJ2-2	CASSLTLGTGELFF	TGTGCCAGCAGCTTAACACTGGGTACCGGGGAGCTGTTTTTT
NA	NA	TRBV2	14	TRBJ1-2	CASSGWQGDYGYTF	TGTGCCAGCAGTGGATGGCAGGGTGACTATGGCTACACCTTC
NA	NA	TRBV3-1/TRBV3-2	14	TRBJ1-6	CASSQEQGRTPLHF	TGTGCCAGCAGCCAAGAACAGGGAAGGACACCCCTCCACTTT
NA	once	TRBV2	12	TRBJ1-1	CASSGDRTEAFF	TGTGCCAGCAGTGGGGACCGGACTGAAGCTTTCTTT
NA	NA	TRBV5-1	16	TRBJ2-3	CASSRSGGGVTDTQYF	TGCGCCAGCAGCCGATCCGGAGGGGGCGTAACAGATACGCAGTATTTT
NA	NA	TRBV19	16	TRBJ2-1	CASSDWMHQSNNEQFF	TGTGCCAGTAGTGACTGGATGCATCAGTCAAACAATGAGCAGTTCTTC
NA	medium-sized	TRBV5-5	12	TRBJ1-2	CASSLLRVAGFF	TGTGCCAGCAGTCTTCTTCGGGTAGCGGGGTTCTTC